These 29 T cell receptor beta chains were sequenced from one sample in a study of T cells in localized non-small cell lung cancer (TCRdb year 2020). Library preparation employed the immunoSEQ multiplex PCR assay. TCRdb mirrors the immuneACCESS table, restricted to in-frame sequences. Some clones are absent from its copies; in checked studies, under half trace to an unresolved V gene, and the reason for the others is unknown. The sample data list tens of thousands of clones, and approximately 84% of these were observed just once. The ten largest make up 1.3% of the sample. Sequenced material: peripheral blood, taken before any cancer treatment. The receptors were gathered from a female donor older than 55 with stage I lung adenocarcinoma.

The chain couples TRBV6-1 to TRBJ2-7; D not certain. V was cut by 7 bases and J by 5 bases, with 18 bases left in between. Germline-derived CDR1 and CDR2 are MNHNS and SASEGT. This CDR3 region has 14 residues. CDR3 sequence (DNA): TGTGCCAGCAACCCAAGGCAGGCTTCCCACGAGCAGTACTTC. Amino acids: CASNPRQASHEQYF.

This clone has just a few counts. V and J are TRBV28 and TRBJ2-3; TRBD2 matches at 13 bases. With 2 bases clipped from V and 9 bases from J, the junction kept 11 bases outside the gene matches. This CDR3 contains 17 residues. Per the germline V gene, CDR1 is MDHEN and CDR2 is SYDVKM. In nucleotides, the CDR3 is TGTGCCAGCAGTTTAGACCAATGGACTAGCGGGGGACAGACGCAGTATTTT. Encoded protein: CASSLDQWTSGGQTQYF.

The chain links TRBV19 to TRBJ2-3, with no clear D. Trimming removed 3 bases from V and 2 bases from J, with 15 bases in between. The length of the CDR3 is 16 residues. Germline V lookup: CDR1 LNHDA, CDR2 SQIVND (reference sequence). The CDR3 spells CASSILVGGVTDTQYF. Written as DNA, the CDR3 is TGTGCCAGTAGTATTCTCGTTGGCGGAGTCACAGATACGCAGTATTTT.

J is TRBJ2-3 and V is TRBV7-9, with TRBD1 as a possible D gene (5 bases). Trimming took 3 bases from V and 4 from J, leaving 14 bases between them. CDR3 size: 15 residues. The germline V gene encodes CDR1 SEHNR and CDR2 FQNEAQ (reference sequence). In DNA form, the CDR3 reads TGTGCCAGCAGCTTCAAAGCAGGGTTAGCAGATACGCAGTATTTT. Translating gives CASSFKAGLADTQYF. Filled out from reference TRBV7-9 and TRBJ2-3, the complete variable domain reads DTGVSQNPRHKITKRGQNVTFRCDPISEHNRLYWYRQTLGQGPEFLTYFQNEAQLEKSRLLSDRFSAERPKGSFSTLEIQRTEQGDSAMYLCASSFKAGLADTQYFGPGTRLTVL.

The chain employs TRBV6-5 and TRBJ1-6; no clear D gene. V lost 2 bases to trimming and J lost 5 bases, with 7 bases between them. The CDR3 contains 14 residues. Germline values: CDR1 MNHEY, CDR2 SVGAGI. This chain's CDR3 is CASSYGPNNSPLHF. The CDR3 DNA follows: TGTGCCAGCAGTTACGGGCCGAATAATTCACCCCTCCACTTT.

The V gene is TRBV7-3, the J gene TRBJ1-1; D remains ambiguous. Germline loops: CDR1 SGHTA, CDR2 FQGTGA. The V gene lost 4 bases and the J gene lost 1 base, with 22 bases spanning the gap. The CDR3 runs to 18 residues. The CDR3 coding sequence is TGTGCCAGCAGCTACCCCGGAATCCGGACGGGCTCGAACACTGAAGCTTTCTTT. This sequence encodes CASSYPGIRTGSNTEAFF.

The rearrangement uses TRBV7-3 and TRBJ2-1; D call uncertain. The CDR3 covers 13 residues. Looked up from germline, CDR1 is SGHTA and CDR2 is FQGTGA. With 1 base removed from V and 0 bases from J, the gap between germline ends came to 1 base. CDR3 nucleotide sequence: TGTGCCAGCAGCTTAAACTCCTACAATGAGCAGTTCTTC. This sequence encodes CASSLNSYNEQFF. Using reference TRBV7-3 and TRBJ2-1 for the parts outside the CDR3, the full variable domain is GAGVSQTPSNKVTEKGKYVELRCDPISGHTALYWYRQSLGQGPEFLIYFQGTGAADDSGLPNDRFFAVRPEGSVSTLKIQRTERGDSAVYLCASSLNSYNEQFFGPGTRLTVL.

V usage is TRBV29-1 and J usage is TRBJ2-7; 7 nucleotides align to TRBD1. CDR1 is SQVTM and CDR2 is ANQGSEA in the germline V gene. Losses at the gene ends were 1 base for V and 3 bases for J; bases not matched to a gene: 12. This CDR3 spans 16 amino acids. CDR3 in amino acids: CSVEGLRGKSSYEQYF. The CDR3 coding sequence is TGCAGCGTTGAAGGCCTCAGGGGGAAATCTAGCTACGAGCAGTACTTC.

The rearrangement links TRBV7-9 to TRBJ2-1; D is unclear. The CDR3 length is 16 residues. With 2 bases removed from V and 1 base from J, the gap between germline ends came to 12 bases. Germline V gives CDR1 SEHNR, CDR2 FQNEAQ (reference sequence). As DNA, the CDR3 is TGTGCCAGCAGCTTACAGAGCCTGACTTCCTACAATGAGCAGTTCTTC. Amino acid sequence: CASSLQSLTSYNEQFF.

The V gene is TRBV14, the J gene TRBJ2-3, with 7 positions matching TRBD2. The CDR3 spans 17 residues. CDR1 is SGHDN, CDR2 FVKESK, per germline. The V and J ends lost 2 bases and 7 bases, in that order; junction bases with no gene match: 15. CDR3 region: CASSQTGTIPRWNTQYF. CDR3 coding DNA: TGTGCCAGCAGCCAAACCGGGACTATCCCTCGGTGGAATACGCAGTATTTT.

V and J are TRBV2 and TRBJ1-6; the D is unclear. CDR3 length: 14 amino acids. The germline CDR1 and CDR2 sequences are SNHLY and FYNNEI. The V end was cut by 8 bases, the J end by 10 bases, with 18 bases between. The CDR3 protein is CASERGLGGSPLHF. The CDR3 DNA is TGTGCCAGCGAACGGGGTTTGGGTGGGTCACCCCTCCACTTT. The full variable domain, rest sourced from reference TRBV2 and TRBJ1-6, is EPEVTQTPSHQVTQMGQEVILRCVPISNHLYFYWYRQILGQKVEFLVSFYNNEISEKSEIFDDQFSVERPDGSNFTLKIRSTKLEDSAMYFCASERGLGGSPLHFGNGTRLTVT.

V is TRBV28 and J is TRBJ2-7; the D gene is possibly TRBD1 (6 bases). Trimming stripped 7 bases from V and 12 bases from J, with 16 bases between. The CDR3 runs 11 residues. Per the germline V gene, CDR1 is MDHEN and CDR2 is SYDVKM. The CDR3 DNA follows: TGTGCCAGCAAGGACAGACGTGCGTGGTACTTC. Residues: CASKDRRAWYF.

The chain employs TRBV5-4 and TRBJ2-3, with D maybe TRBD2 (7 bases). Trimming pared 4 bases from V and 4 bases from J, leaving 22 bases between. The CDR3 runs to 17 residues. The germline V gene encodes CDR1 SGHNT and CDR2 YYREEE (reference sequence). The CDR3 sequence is CASSHPNRGGVPDTQYF. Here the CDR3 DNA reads TGTGCCAGCAGCCACCCGAATAGGGGGGGCGTCCCAGATACGCAGTATTTT.

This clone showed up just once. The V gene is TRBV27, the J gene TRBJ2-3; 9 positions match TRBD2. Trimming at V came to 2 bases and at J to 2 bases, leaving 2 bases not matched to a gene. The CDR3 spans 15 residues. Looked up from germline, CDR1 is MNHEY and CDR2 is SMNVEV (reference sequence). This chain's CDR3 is CASSLVAGVTDTQYF. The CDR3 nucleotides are TGTGCCAGCAGTTTAGTAGCGGGGGTCACAGATACGCAGTATTTT.

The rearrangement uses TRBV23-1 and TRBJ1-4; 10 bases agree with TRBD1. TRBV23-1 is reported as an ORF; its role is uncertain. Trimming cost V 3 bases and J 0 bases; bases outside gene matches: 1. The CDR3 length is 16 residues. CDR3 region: CASSQGTGATNEKLFF. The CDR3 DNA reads TGCGCCAGCAGTCAGGGGACAGGGGCAACTAATGAAAAACTGTTTTTT.

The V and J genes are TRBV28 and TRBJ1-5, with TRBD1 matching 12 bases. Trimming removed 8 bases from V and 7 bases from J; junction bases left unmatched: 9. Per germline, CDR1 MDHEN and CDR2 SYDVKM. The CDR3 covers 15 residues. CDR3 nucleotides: TGTGCCAGCGGACGGGACAGGGGGCGGAAACAGCCCCAGCATTTT. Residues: CASGRDRGRKQPQHF.

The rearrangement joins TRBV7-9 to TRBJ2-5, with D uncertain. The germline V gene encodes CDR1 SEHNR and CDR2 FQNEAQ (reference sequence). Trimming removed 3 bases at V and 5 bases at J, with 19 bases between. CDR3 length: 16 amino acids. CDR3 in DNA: TGTGCCAGCAGCTTTCCCTTTTCTGGGGTCCGGGAGACCCAGTACTTC. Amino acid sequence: CASSFPFSGVRETQYF. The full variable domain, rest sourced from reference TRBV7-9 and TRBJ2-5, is DTGVSQNPRHKITKRGQNVTFRCDPISEHNRLYWYRQTLGQGPEFLTYFQNEAQLEKSRLLSDRFSAERPKGSFSTLEIQRTEQGDSAMYLCASSFPFSGVRETQYFGPGTRLLVL.

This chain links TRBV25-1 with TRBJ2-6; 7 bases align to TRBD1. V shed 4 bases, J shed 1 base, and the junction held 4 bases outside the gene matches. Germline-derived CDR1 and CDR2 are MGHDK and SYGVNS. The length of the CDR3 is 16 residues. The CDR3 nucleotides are TGTGCCAGCAGTGGGACAGGCGAGTCTGGGGCCAACGTCCTGACTTTC. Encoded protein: CASSGTGESGANVLTF.

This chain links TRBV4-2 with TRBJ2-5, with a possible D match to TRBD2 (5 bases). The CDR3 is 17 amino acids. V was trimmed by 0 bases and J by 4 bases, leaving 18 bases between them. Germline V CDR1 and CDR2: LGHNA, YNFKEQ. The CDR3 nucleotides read TGTGCCAGCAGCCAAGATATCCCAGTGGAGGATCCAGAGACCCAGTACTTC. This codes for CASSQDIPVEDPETQYF.

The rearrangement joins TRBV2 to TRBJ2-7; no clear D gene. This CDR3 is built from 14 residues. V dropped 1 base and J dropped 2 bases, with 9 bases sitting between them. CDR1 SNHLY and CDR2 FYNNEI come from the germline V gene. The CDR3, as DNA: TGTGCCAGCAGTGAAGGAGTCAGTACCTACGAGCAGTACTTC. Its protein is CASSEGVSTYEQYF.

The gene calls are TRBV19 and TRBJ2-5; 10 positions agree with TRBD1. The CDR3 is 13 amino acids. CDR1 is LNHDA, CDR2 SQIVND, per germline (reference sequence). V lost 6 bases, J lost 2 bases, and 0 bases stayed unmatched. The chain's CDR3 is CASRDRGQETQYF. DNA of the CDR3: TGTGCCAGTAGGGACAGGGGGCAAGAGACCCAGTACTTC.

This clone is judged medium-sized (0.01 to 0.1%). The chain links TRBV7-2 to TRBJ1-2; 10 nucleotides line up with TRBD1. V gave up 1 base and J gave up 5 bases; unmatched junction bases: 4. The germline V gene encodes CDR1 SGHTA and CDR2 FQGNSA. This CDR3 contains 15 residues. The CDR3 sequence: CASSLVGQGIYGYTF. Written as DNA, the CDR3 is TGTGCCAGCAGCTTAGTGGGACAGGGGATTTATGGCTACACCTTC.

CDR3: CAISERSGPVTQYF. CDR3 nucleotide sequence: TGTGCCATCAGTGAGAGGTCCGGTCCCGTTACGCAGTATTTT. The chain couples TRBV10-3 to TRBJ2-3, with D unresolved. V lost 2 bases and J lost 8, with 14 bases in between. This CDR3 is built from 14 residues. Germline CDR1 ENHRY, CDR2 SYGVKD.

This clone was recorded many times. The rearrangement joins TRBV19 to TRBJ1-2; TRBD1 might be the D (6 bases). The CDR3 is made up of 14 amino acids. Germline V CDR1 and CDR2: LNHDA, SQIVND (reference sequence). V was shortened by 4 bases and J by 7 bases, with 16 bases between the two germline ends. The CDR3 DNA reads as TGTGCCAGTAGTACCCCGGTGGGCAGGGGTGGCTACACCTTC. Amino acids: CASSTPVGRGGYTF.

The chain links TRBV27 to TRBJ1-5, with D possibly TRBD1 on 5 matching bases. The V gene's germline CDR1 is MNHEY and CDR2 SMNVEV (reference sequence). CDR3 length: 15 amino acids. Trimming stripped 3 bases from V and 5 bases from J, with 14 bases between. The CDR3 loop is CASSFSNRIHQPQHF. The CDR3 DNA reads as TGTGCCAGCAGTTTTTCCAACAGGATACATCAGCCCCAGCATTTT.

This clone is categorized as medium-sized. In DNA form, the CDR3 reads TGTGCCAGTAGTTCCACGATTAGTGCGAACACCGGGGAGCTGTTTTTT. It is translated as CASSSTISANTGELFF. The chain recombines TRBV19 with TRBJ2-2; D gene ambiguous. Trimming removed 5 bases from V and 0 bases from J, with 13 bases in between. Germline V gives CDR1 LNHDA, CDR2 SQIVND (reference sequence). This CDR3 comprises 16 residues.

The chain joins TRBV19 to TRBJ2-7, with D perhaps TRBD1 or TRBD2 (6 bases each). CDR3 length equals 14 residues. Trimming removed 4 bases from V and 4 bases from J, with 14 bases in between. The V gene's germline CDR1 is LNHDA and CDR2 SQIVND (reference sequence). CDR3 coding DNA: TGTGCCAGTAGTAAGGGGGGTAGTGTGTACGAGCAGTACTTC. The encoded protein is CASSKGGSVYEQYF.

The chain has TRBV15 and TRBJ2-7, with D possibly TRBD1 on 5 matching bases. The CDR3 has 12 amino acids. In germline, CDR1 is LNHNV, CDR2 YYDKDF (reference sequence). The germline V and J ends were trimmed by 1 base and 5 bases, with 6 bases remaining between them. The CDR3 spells CATSRVGDEQYF. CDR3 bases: TGTGCCACCAGCAGAGTAGGGGACGAGCAGTACTTC.

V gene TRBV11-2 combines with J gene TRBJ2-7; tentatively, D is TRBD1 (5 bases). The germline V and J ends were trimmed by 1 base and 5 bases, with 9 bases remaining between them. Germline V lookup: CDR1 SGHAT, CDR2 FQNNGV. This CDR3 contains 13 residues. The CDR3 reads CASSLVRVDEQYF. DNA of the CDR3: TGTGCCAGCAGCTTAGTCAGGGTCGACGAGCAGTACTTC. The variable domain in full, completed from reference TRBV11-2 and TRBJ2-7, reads EAGVAQSPRYKIIEKRQSVAFWCNPISGHATLYWYQQILGQGPKLLIQFQNNGVVDDSQLPKDRFSAERLKGVDSTLKIQPAKLEDSAVYLCASSLVRVDEQYFGPGTRLTVT.